This T cell receptor (beta chain) stems from a study of blood T cells in healthy people across ages. Findings of the study overall: PBMCs left unsorted prevented a conclusive naive versus antigen-experienced comparison.

Alongside a J-beta primer mix, a sample-barcoded 5' primer served in a second PCR lasting about 7 to 12 cycles. Using its own MiXCR run on the 5' RACE reads, TCRdb lists one record per CDR3 protein. The data contain about 830,000 distinct CDR3 sequences, around two thirds of them singletons. This clonotype has more than one count but fewer than ten. The antigen is undetermined. This CDR3 is 18 amino acids long. Germline loops: CDR1 ENHRY, CDR2 SYGVKD. The V gene end was trimmed by 7 bases and the J gene end by 4 bases; junction bases not matched to a gene: 13. This sequence originates from a man aged 30 to 39 in good health. The sample was blood. This rearrangement joins TRBV10-3 to TRBJ2-3; the match to TRBD2 covers 14 bases. CDR3 bases: TGTGCCATCACCCAATCAGCCGGGACTAGCGGGGGTGCAGATACGCAGTATTTT. Translated: CAITQSAGTSGGADTQYF.